Only a few counts were recorded for the clone carrying this T cell receptor beta chain. Its antigen remains unidentified. This sample was included in a study of cytomegalovirus exposure and HLA in healthy donors. Overall study context: Earlier, 200 million or so T cells were analyzed, and 95 million to 140 million unique TCR beta sequences were found among them. Study-wide results and limits: Presence/absence comparisons presumed near-even sequencing depth among donors. Sequencing likely generated an artifact that appeared as a cluster of highly shared sequence variants.

V lost 5 bases to trimming and J lost 2 bases; unmatched junction nucleotides: 6. Per germline, CDR1 MNHEY and CDR2 SMNVEV (reference sequence). The CDR3 contains 14 residues. Healthy individuals who donated bone marrow served as the donors. Primers: 60 Vbeta forward and 13 Jbeta reverse. Data came from immunoSEQ multiplex PCR; TCRdb stores just in-frame clones and leaves some out. The sample includes roughly 120,000 clones, 8.5% to 9% of them seen just once. This clonotype was obtained from a woman in her thirties or forties in good health and CMV-seropositive. The J gene is TRBJ2-7, the V gene TRBV27; 7 bases align to TRBD1. Sequencing input: PBMCs. The CDR3 region has the DNA TGTGCCAGCAGTAACCGACAGGGCCCCTACGAGCAGTACTTC. It translates to CASSNRQGPYEQYF.